What follows are 26 T cell receptor beta chains derived from one specimen sequenced in a study of T cells after yellow fever vaccination. TCRdb used MiXCR to reprocess the 5' RACE reads, holding one entry per CDR3 protein. The repertoire holds 250,000 to 300,000 distinct CDR3 sequences, about 5.2% seen once, with around 3.5% in the top ten. Sequencing was performed on CD4+ T cells sorted from PBMCs, taken on the day of the yellow fever booster vaccination. These receptors originate from a young man who received the YFV17D yellow fever vaccine.

This clonotype was seen ten or more times. The J gene is TRBJ2-4, the V gene TRBV2; 12 bases are shared with TRBD2. This CDR3 contains 14 residues. In germline, CDR1 is SNHLY, CDR2 FYNNEI. V lost 10 bases and J lost 6; bases outside the gene matches: 7. CDR3 DNA: TGTGCCACCACAGGACTAGCGGGGCGAAACATTCAGTACTTC. This codes for CATTGLAGRNIQYF. The variable domain in full, completed from reference TRBV2 and TRBJ2-4, reads EPEVTQTPSHQVTQMGQEVILRCVPISNHLYFYWYRQILGQKVEFLVSFYNNEISEKSEIFDDQFSVERPDGSNFTLKIRSTKLEDSAMYFCATTGLAGRNIQYFGAGTRLSVL.

In its sample, this clonotype was seen a few times. The chain links TRBV6-5 to TRBJ2-7; D possibly matches TRBD1 or TRBD2 (5 bases each). V was cut by 6 bases and J by 1 base, with 10 bases left in between. CDR3 length: 13 residues. Germline V gene lookup returns CDR1 MNHEY and CDR2 SVGAGI. The DNA for the CDR3 is TGTGCCAGCAGGTGGGACGGGTCCTACGAGCAGTACTTC. Amino acids: CASRWDGSYEQYF.

This clonotype showed up just a few times. The gene calls are TRBV13 and TRBJ2-4; no reliable D call. Germline assignment: CDR1 PRHDT and CDR2 FYEKMQ (reference sequence). The ends were cut back, 6 bases at V and 1 base at J, with 7 bases in the middle. The CDR3 length is 13 residues. CDR3 sequence: CASRGTAKNIQYF. The CDR3 DNA is TGTGCCAGCAGGGGAACGGCCAAAAACATTCAGTACTTC.

Here the CDR3 reads CASSRSGGAVNIQYF. CDR3 bases: TGTGCCAGCAGCCGAAGCGGGGGTGCGGTGAACATTCAGTACTTC. The chain recombines TRBV9 with TRBJ2-4; 8 positions agree with TRBD2. Trimming removed 4 bases from V and 7 bases from J; junction bases left unmatched: 10. Germline V lookup: CDR1 SGDLS, CDR2 YYNGEE. The CDR3 has 15 residues.

The chain employs TRBV3-1 and TRBJ1-2, with TRBD1 matching over 7 bases. Germline values: CDR1 LGHDT, CDR2 YNNKEL (reference sequence). The CDR3 spans 16 residues. J lost 4 bases, V lost 0 bases, and 8 bases had no gene match. CDR3 nucleotides: TGTGCCAGCAGCCAAGATTGGGACAGCACCTTCTATGGCTACACCTTC. It specifies CASSQDWDSTFYGYTF.

Ten or more counts support this clonotype. V usage is TRBV18 and J usage is TRBJ1-1, with D possibly TRBD1 on 6 matching bases. V lost 2 bases and J lost 2, with 12 bases in between. This CDR3 is built from 15 residues. Per germline, CDR1 KGHSH and CDR2 LQKENI. The CDR3 region is CASSPSVQGNTEAFF. For the CDR3, the DNA is TGTGCCAGCTCACCATCGGTACAGGGAAACACTGAAGCTTTCTTT. The complete variable domain, with remaining parts taken from reference TRBV18 and TRBJ1-1, reads NAGVMQNPRHLVRRRGQEARLRCSPMKGHSHVYWYRQLPEEGLKFMVYLQKENIIDESGMPKERFSAEFPKEGPSILRIQQVVRGDSAAYFCASSPSVQGNTEAFFGQGTRLTVV.

This clonotype was detected a few times. This chain connects TRBV18 to TRBJ2-1, with 9 bases that match TRBD2. The CDR3 has 15 residues. The ends lost 3 bases at V and 7 bases at J; junction bases unmatched: 7. Germline V gene lookup returns CDR1 KGHSH and CDR2 LQKENI. DNA of the CDR3: TGTGCCAGCTCACCGACTAGCGGCTGGTTGAATGAGCAGTTCTTC. It encodes CASSPTSGWLNEQFF.

This clonotype has a count of ten or more. This rearrangement joins TRBV12-3 or TRBV12-4 to TRBJ2-7, with D tentatively TRBD1 or TRBD2 (5 bases each). V gave up 6 bases and J gave up 2 bases, with 11 bases separating them. The CDR3 has 13 residues. The CDR3 nucleotides are TGTGCCAGCAGGATGGGACCGGCCTACGAGCAGTACTTC. Its translation is CASRMGPAYEQYF.

The sample holds many counts of this clonotype. V usage is TRBV7-2 and J usage is TRBJ1-2; possibly TRBD1 for D (5 bases). The CDR3 length is 15 residues. V was pared by 1 base and J by 1 base, with 10 bases between. Germline CDR1 is SGHTA and CDR2 is FQGNSA. This CDR3 is CASSLGTGGNYGYTF. The DNA for the CDR3 is TGTGCCAGCAGCTTAGGGACTGGGGGTAACTATGGCTACACCTTC.

This clonotype has at least ten counts. The genes are TRBV20-1 and TRBJ2-7; D remains ambiguous. Trimming took off 0 bases at V and 5 bases at J, with 14 bases between the two ends. The CDR3 consists of 14 residues. Germline assignment: CDR1 DFQATT and CDR2 SNEGSKA (reference sequence). CDR3 sequence: CSARESSRADEQYV. The CDR3 DNA follows: TGCAGTGCTAGAGAATCGTCAAGGGCAGACGAGCAGTACGTC.

This clonotype turned up a few times. V usage is TRBV20-1 and J usage is TRBJ2-3; 7 positions agree with TRBD1. Germline assignment: CDR1 DFQATT and CDR2 SNEGSKA (reference sequence). V trimming: 2 bases; J trimming: 1 base; junction bases outside the gene matches: 3. The CDR3 consists of 14 residues. CDR3 amino acids: CSARRGPGTDTQYF. The CDR3 DNA reads as TGCAGTGCTAGAAGGGGGCCTGGCACAGATACGCAGTATTTT.

Ten or more counts support this clonotype. The chain employs TRBV10-3 and TRBJ2-3; 8 nucleotides align to TRBD1. The V and J ends lost 8 bases and 4 bases, in that order; junction bases with no gene match: 11. CDR3 length: 15 residues. Germline V gene sequence: CDR1 ENHRY, CDR2 SYGVKD. The CDR3 nucleotides read TGTGCCATCGGTCAGACAGGGGCGTATGCAGATACGCAGTATTTT. Encoded protein: CAIGQTGAYADTQYF.

This clonotype was counted a few times. The chain is built from TRBV28 and TRBJ2-7; D may correspond to TRBD1 or TRBD2 (5 bases each). Looked up from germline, CDR1 is MDHEN and CDR2 is SYDVKM. V lost 6 bases, J lost 2 bases, and 17 bases lay in between. The CDR3 has 15 residues. CDR3 DNA: TGTGCCAGCAGCCCGACTGACAGAGGGGCCTACGAGCAGTACGTC. Protein: CASSPTDRGAYEQYV.

Only a few counts were recorded for this clonotype. The chain combines TRBV2 with TRBJ2-3; 8 bases fit TRBD2. The CDR3 runs 15 residues. Trimming cost V 4 bases and J 5 bases; bases outside gene matches: 8. The germline CDR1 and CDR2 sequences are SNHLY and FYNNEI. The DNA of the CDR3 is TGTGCCAGCAGTGGGCCAGCGGGGGCGATAGATACGCAGTATTTT. This encodes CASSGPAGAIDTQYF.

The chain couples TRBV5-1 to TRBJ2-7; D unclear. V lost 4 bases to trimming and J lost 9 bases, with 20 bases between them. Germline V gene data show CDR1 as SGHRS and CDR2 as YFSETQ. The CDR3 extends over 14 amino acids. The CDR3 is CASSEDRAPLGQYF. CDR3 DNA: TGCGCCAGCAGCGAGGACCGGGCCCCACTCGGGCAGTACTTC.

This clonotype came up a few times. The chain uses TRBV4-3 and TRBJ2-1; 10 nucleotides match TRBD1. The CDR3 spans 17 residues. The ends lost 3 bases at V and 5 bases at J; junction bases unmatched: 10. Germline assignment: CDR1 LGHNA and CDR2 YSLEER. CDR3 sequence (DNA): TGCGCCAGCAGCCATCGATGGTGGGGACAGGGGAACAATGAGCAGTTCTTC. Protein sequence: CASSHRWWGQGNNEQFF.

This clonotype came up many times. The rearrangement joins TRBV6-5 to TRBJ2-3; D is perhaps TRBD2 (5 bases). The ends were cut back, 6 bases at V and 0 bases at J, with 16 bases in the middle. The CDR3 contains 16 residues. Per the germline V gene, CDR1 is MNHEY and CDR2 is SVGAGI. CDR3 loop: CASSAALGGSTDTQYF. Here the CDR3 DNA reads TGTGCCAGCAGCGCCGCCCTTGGCGGGAGCACAGATACGCAGTATTTT.

This sequence joins TRBV14 and TRBJ1-6; the match to TRBD1 covers 7 bases. After removal of 3 bases from V and 8 bases from J, the junction contained 7 bases not matched to a gene. CDR1 is SGHDN and CDR2 is FVKESK in the germline V gene. The CDR3 runs to 15 residues. The CDR3 nucleotides are TGTGCCAGCAGCCATCGACAGGGTGGCGATTCACCCCTCCACTTT. This gives the protein CASSHRQGGDSPLHF.

This clonotype was seen more than once but under ten times. The gene calls are TRBV7-2 and TRBJ2-1, with D possibly TRBD2 on 5 matching bases. The V and J ends lost 0 bases and 1 base respectively, with 13 bases between them. CDR1 SGHTA and CDR2 FQGNSA come from the germline V gene. The CDR3 length is 17 residues. The CDR3 DNA sequence: TGTGCCAGCAGCTTAGCTTCGGGGAGCCTTTCCTACAATGAGCAGTTCTTC. It yields the protein CASSLASGSLSYNEQFF.

The table lists this clonotype with a few counts. J is TRBJ2-5 and V is TRBV20-1, with a tentative D call TRBD2 (6 bases). CDR3 length: 13 amino acids. Between the trimmed V and J ends, which lost 6 bases and 5 bases, there was a span of 16 bases. Germline V gene data show CDR1 as DFQATT and CDR2 as SNEGSKA (reference sequence). This CDR3 reads CSASTGGSETQYF. CDR3 coding DNA: TGCAGTGCGAGTACCGGGGGATCGGAGACCCAGTACTTC.

The J gene is TRBJ1-4, the V gene TRBV20-1; unclear D gene. CDR3 length equals 14 residues. Trimming stripped 5 bases from V and 10 bases from J, with 20 bases between. In germline, CDR1 is DFQATT, CDR2 SNEGSKA (reference sequence). In DNA, the CDR3 is TGCAGTGCTCTGCCAGCCCCGAGGTTAGGAAAACTGTTTTTT. It encodes CSALPAPRLGKLFF.

The chain recombines TRBV6-4 with TRBJ2-2; D possibly corresponds to TRBD2 (6 bases). Per the germline V gene, CDR1 is MRHNA and CDR2 is SNTAGT. V lost 0 bases and J lost 1, with 6 bases in between. There are 15 residues in the CDR3. The CDR3 DNA sequence: TGTGCCAGCAGTGACTCCGGGGGGAACACCGGGGAGCTGTTTTTT. Encoded protein: CASSDSGGNTGELFF.

The chain couples TRBV12-3 or TRBV12-4 to TRBJ1-2, with 7 bases aligning to TRBD1. V was pared by 11 bases and J by 0 bases, with 6 bases of the junction left unmatched. CDR3 length: 13 amino acids. The CDR3 DNA follows: TGTGCCTCCCAAGGGGGCACTAACTATGGCTACACCTTC. Protein sequence: CASQGGTNYGYTF.

CDR3 DNA sequence: TGTGCCAGCAGTGAAGCTGTCCCAGGGAAAGAGACCCAGTACTTC. This encodes CASSEAVPGKETQYF. The rearrangement uses TRBV2 and TRBJ2-5; D is perhaps TRBD1 (5 bases). CDR3 length: 15 amino acids. V was cut by 0 bases and J by 3 bases, with 11 bases left in between. Germline V lookup: CDR1 SNHLY, CDR2 FYNNEI.

This clonotype was seen only a few times. The V call is TRBV11-2, the J call TRBJ2-3; the D gene could be TRBD1 or TRBD2 (5 bases each). The CDR3 is 16 amino acids. The germline CDR1 and CDR2 sequences are SGHAT and FQNNGV. The V gene lost 5 bases and the J gene lost 0 bases, with 15 bases spanning the gap. CDR3 DNA: TGTGCCAGCAGCCCCCGTAAGGGACCTAGCACAGATACGCAGTATTTT. It encodes CASSPRKGPSTDTQYF.

The table lists this clonotype with a few counts. This chain links TRBV3-1 with TRBJ2-2, with D unclear. The CDR3 consists of 13 residues. Trimming removed 2 bases at V and 6 bases at J, with 7 bases between. Germline V gene lookup returns CDR1 LGHDT and CDR2 YNNKEL (reference sequence). The CDR3 sequence: CASSQSAAGELFF. In DNA, the CDR3 is TGTGCCAGCAGCCAATCCGCCGCCGGGGAGCTGTTTTTT.